This T cell receptor (beta chain) was retrieved from a study of OX40 agonist ivuxolimab in advanced cancers. Broader study findings: Expanded clones were, on average, more numerous in CD8+ T cells than in CD4+.

Notes on this clone: Its antigen is still unknown.

Libraries were prepared by immunoSEQ multiplex PCR; TCRdb keeps only in-frame clonotypes and omits some of them. The table lists 65,000 to 70,000 clones, around 89% of them singletons. Here the sequenced sample was CD4+ or CD8+ T cells sorted from blood, taken in a trial of the OX40 agonist ivuxolimab. The source of this sequence is an adult with an advanced solid tumor such as melanoma, head and neck, liver or kidney cancer.

CDR3 sequence reads: CATQRGSYNEQFF. The CDR3 nucleotides are TGTGCCACCCAAAGGGGTTCCTACAATGAGCAGTTCTTC. V is TRBV7-9 and J is TRBJ2-1, with D perhaps TRBD1 (5 bases). The germline gives CDR1 SEHNR, CDR2 FQNEAQ (reference sequence). V shed 10 bases and J shed 1 base, with 11 bases lying between them. This CDR3 region has 13 residues.